These T cell receptor beta chains were read from a single sample in a study of cytomegalovirus exposure and HLA in healthy donors. Repertoires were generated with immunoSEQ multiplex PCR, while TCRdb's copy carries only in-frame clones and drops some. This sample has 200,000 to 250,000 clones, with more than 60% found just once. The source material was PBMCs. The receptors stem from a woman between 55 and 75 years old in good health and CMV-seropositive. Both conserved end residues are part of each CDR3. A D gene is named only where the DNA matches it firmly. For some rows the clone size is stated as once, few or many, or as a class when expanded; others skip it.

J gene: TRBJ1-2; V gene: TRBV4-3; clone size: few; D gene: .; CDR3 DNA: TGCGCCAGCAGCCCGACCTACCGACAGGAGACTATAGGCTACACCTTC; CDR3 protein: CASSPTYRQETIGYTF
J gene: TRBJ2-1; V gene: TRBV5-8; clone size: .; D gene: .; CDR3 DNA: TGTGCCAGCAGCCTAGGGGGGGGGCTCGATGAGCAGTTCTTC; CDR3 protein: CASSLGGGLDEQFF
J gene: TRBJ1-4; V gene: TRBV10-3; clone size: .; D gene: .; CDR3 DNA: TGTGCCATCAGGCCGGGACAAACTAATGAAAAACTGTTTTTT; CDR3 protein: CAIRPGQTNEKLFF
J gene: TRBJ2-7; V gene: TRBV28; clone size: .; D gene: TRBD1; CDR3 DNA: TGTGCCAGCAGTTCGAGGGACAGCTCCTACGAGCAGTACTTC; CDR3 protein: CASSSRDSSYEQYF
J gene: TRBJ1-5; V gene: TRBV6-5; clone size: .; D gene: TRBD1; CDR3 DNA: TGTGCCAGCAGCCAAGGACAGGGCAATCAGCCCCAGCATTTT; CDR3 protein: CASSQGQGNQPQHF
J gene: TRBJ1-4; V gene: TRBV30; clone size: .; D gene: .; CDR3 DNA: TGTGCCTGGAGTCTTTTTTCGGCGGGAACTAATGAAAAACTGTTTTTT; CDR3 protein: CAWSLFSAGTNEKLFF
J gene: TRBJ1-2; V gene: TRBV4-2; clone size: .; D gene: .; CDR3 DNA: TGTGCCAGCAGCTCCGTCGGGAGTACTAATGGCTACACCTTC; CDR3 protein: CASSSVGSTNGYTF
J gene: TRBJ1-5; V gene: TRBV28; clone size: .; D gene: .; CDR3 DNA: TGTGCCAGCAGTAATCCCGGGGGGTATCAGCCCCAGCATTTT; CDR3 protein: CASSNPGGYQPQHF
J gene: TRBJ2-3; V gene: TRBV5-6; clone size: .; D gene: .; CDR3 DNA: TGTGCCAGCAGCTTGTCAGGGGGGTCAAATACGCAGTATTTT; CDR3 protein: CASSLSGGSNTQYF
J gene: TRBJ2-1; V gene: TRBV7-3; clone size: .; D gene: TRBD1; CDR3 DNA: TGTGCCAGCAGCCTAGGGGGCTTTAACTCCTACAATGAGCAGTTCTTC; CDR3 protein: CASSLGGFNSYNEQFF
J gene: TRBJ2-7; V gene: TRBV6-5; clone size: few; D gene: TRBD1; CDR3 DNA: TGTGCCAGCAGTTACTCTGACAGGGTGTACGAGCAGTACTTC; CDR3 protein: CASSYSDRVYEQYF
J gene: TRBJ1-2; V gene: TRBV7-2; clone size: .; D gene: TRBD1; CDR3 DNA: TGTGCCAGCAGCCCCTGGACAGGGAATGATGGCTACACCTTC; CDR3 protein: CASSPWTGNDGYTF
J gene: TRBJ1-2; V gene: TRBV5-5; clone size: .; D gene: .; CDR3 DNA: TGTGCCAGCAGCTGGAGGGCGGACTATGGCTACACCTTC; CDR3 protein: CASSWRADYGYTF
J gene: TRBJ2-1; V gene: TRBV4-3; clone size: once; D gene: TRBD2; CDR3 DNA: TGCGCCAGCAGCCCCCAGGGCGGGGGGGTCAATGAGCAGTTCTTC; CDR3 protein: CASSPQGGGVNEQFF
J gene: TRBJ1-4; V gene: TRBV7-9; clone size: .; D gene: TRBD1; CDR3 DNA: TGTTCCAGCAACAAAGGACAGGGGGCATCCACTAATGAAAAACTGTTTTTT; CDR3 protein: CSSNKGQGASTNEKLFF
J gene: TRBJ2-6; V gene: TRBV5-4; clone size: .; D gene: TRBD2; CDR3 DNA: TGTGCCAGCAGCCCTAGTACGGGGGGGCCTGGGGCCAACGTCCTGACTTTC; CDR3 protein: CASSPSTGGPGANVLTF
J gene: TRBJ1-4; V gene: TRBV10-3; clone size: .; D gene: TRBD1; CDR3 DNA: TGTGCCATCGGAGAGGGGACAGGGGATGAAAAACTGTTTTTT; CDR3 protein: CAIGEGTGDEKLFF
J gene: TRBJ2-3; V gene: TRBV5-4; clone size: .; D gene: TRBD2; CDR3 DNA: TGTGCCAGCAGCGGGGGGACTAGCGGGGCCTTATGGGATACGCAGTATTTT; CDR3 protein: CASSGGTSGALWDTQYF
J gene: TRBJ2-5; V gene: TRBV6-5; clone size: .; D gene: .; CDR3 DNA: TGTGCCAGCAGTTACTCGAACTTCATGGAGACCCAGTACTTC; CDR3 protein: CASSYSNFMETQYF
J gene: TRBJ1-4; V gene: TRBV19; clone size: .; D gene: TRBD1; CDR3 DNA: TGTGCCAGTAGTTCCAGGGGGATCGCAACTAATGAAAAACTGTTTTTT; CDR3 protein: CASSSRGIATNEKLFF
J gene: TRBJ1-4; V gene: TRBV2; clone size: .; D gene: .; CDR3 DNA: TGTGCCAGCAGTGGGGTGTTAGGGGGGGGAAAACTGTTTTTT; CDR3 protein: CASSGVLGGGKLFF
J gene: TRBJ2-7; V gene: TRBV7-2; clone size: .; D gene: .; CDR3 DNA: TGTGCCAGCAGCAAGGGGCCGAACGACGAGCAGTACTTC; CDR3 protein: CASSKGPNDEQYF
J gene: TRBJ2-1; V gene: TRBV6-1; clone size: .; D gene: .; CDR3 DNA: TGTGCCAGCAGTGGCCAGGCCGCCCGCTCCTACAATGAGCAGTTCTTC; CDR3 protein: CASSGQAARSYNEQFF
J gene: TRBJ1-1; V gene: TRBV4-2; clone size: few; D gene: .; CDR3 DNA: TGTGCCAGCAGCCAAGATGTGGGCAGGGCTAAAGGAGAAGCTTTCTTT; CDR3 protein: CASSQDVGRAKGEAFF
J gene: TRBJ2-3; V gene: TRBV5-1; clone size: .; D gene: .; CDR3 DNA: TGCGCCAGCAGCAACGCGACTAGCACAGATACGCAGTATTTT; CDR3 protein: CASSNATSTDTQYF
J gene: TRBJ1-2; V gene: TRBV6-5; clone size: .; D gene: .; CDR3 DNA: TGTGCCAGCAGTTCTCGGACAGAAGCCTATGGCTACACCTTC; CDR3 protein: CASSSRTEAYGYTF
J gene: TRBJ1-1; V gene: TRBV5-5; clone size: .; D gene: .; CDR3 DNA: TGTGCCAGCAGAGCGGGGGGGTTGACTGAAGCTTTCTTT; CDR3 protein: CASRAGGLTEAFF
J gene: TRBJ2-3; V gene: TRBV6-6; clone size: .; D gene: .; CDR3 DNA: TGTGCCAGCAGTTACTCACGGGAGAGACAAGATACGCAGTATTTT; CDR3 protein: CASSYSRERQDTQYF
J gene: TRBJ1-5; V gene: TRBV6-1; clone size: .; D gene: TRBD1; CDR3 DNA: TGTGCCACCAGTACAGGGGATAGCAATCAGCCCCAGCATTTT; CDR3 protein: CATSTGDSNQPQHF
J gene: TRBJ2-7; V gene: TRBV18; clone size: .; D gene: TRBD1; CDR3 DNA: TGTGCCAGCTCACCACCAAATTTCGGGGACAGGGGCTACGAGCAGTACTTC; CDR3 protein: CASSPPNFGDRGYEQYF
J gene: TRBJ2-7; V gene: TRBV6-6; clone size: once; D gene: TRBD1; CDR3 DNA: TGTGCCAGCAGTTACTCCAGGGGGCGCTCCTACGAGCAGTACTTC; CDR3 protein: CASSYSRGRSYEQYF
J gene: TRBJ2-7; V gene: TRBV18; clone size: .; D gene: TRBD2; CDR3 DNA: TGTGCCAGCTCACCATCGGGACTAGCATACTACGAGCAGTACTTC; CDR3 protein: CASSPSGLAYYEQYF
J gene: TRBJ1-5; V gene: TRBV7-6; clone size: .; D gene: TRBD1; CDR3 DNA: TGTGCCAGCAGCTTAGGGCCCACTCCATCGACAGGGGGAGATAGCAATCAGCCCCAGCATTTT; CDR3 protein: CASSLGPTPSTGGDSNQPQHF
J gene: TRBJ1-2; V gene: TRBV27; clone size: few; D gene: .; CDR3 DNA: TGTGCCAGCACATCTAGTGAGGGTGGCTACACCTTC; CDR3 protein: CASTSSEGGYTF
J gene: TRBJ1-1; V gene: TRBV2; clone size: .; D gene: .; CDR3 DNA: TGTGCCAGCAGTGACCGTTCGAGCGGCCACACTGAAGCTTTCTTT; CDR3 protein: CASSDRSSGHTEAFF
J gene: TRBJ2-2; V gene: TRBV5-1; clone size: few; D gene: .; CDR3 DNA: TGCGCCAGCAGCGCGCCTGGCACCGGGGAGCTGTTTTTT; CDR3 protein: CASSAPGTGELFF
J gene: TRBJ2-3; V gene: TRBV6-4; clone size: .; D gene: TRBD2; CDR3 DNA: TGTGCCAGCAGTGGACTAGCGGGGACGGGCACAGATACGCAGTATTTT; CDR3 protein: CASSGLAGTGTDTQYF
J gene: TRBJ1-1; V gene: TRBV4-3; clone size: .; D gene: .; CDR3 DNA: TGCGCCAGCAGCCAAGAGTCGGTAGGGGAAAGAAACACTGAAGCTTTCTTT; CDR3 protein: CASSQESVGERNTEAFF
J gene: TRBJ2-2; V gene: TRBV7-9; clone size: .; D gene: TRBD2; CDR3 DNA: TGTGCCAGCAGCCCTCGGGGACTAGCTGAAACCGGGGAGCTGTTTTTT; CDR3 protein: CASSPRGLAETGELFF
J gene: TRBJ1-1; V gene: TRBV4-2; clone size: .; D gene: .; CDR3 DNA: TGTGCCAGCAGCTTGGGAGGGCTCACTGAAGCTTTCTTT; CDR3 protein: CASSLGGLTEAFF
J gene: TRBJ2-7; V gene: TRBV6-5; clone size: .; D gene: TRBD1; CDR3 DNA: TGTGCCGGCAGGATGACAGGGCCCTCTACCTACGAGCAGTACTTC; CDR3 protein: CAGRMTGPSTYEQYF
J gene: TRBJ1-1; V gene: TRBV9; clone size: .; D gene: TRBD1; CDR3 DNA: TGTGCCAGCAGCCTACAGGGGCACACTGAAGCTTTCTTT; CDR3 protein: CASSLQGHTEAFF
J gene: TRBJ2-5; V gene: TRBV7-7; clone size: .; D gene: TRBD2; CDR3 DNA: TGTGCCAGCAGCTCCAGCGGGGCCAAGGGTGAGACCCAGTACTTC; CDR3 protein: CASSSSGAKGETQYF
J gene: TRBJ2-7; V gene: TRBV7-9; clone size: few; D gene: TRBD1; CDR3 DNA: TGTTCCAGCAGCTTACAGGGGCAGCAGTACTTC; CDR3 protein: CSSSLQGQQYF
J gene: TRBJ2-1; V gene: TRBV7-9; clone size: .; D gene: .; CDR3 DNA: TGTTCCAGCAGCTTAAGACTATCAAATGAGCAGTTCTTC; CDR3 protein: CSSSLRLSNEQFF
J gene: TRBJ1-1; V gene: TRBV18; clone size: .; D gene: .; CDR3 DNA: TGTGCCAGCTCTCCTCTTGGCGGAATATACACTGAAGCTTTCTTT; CDR3 protein: CASSPLGGIYTEAFF
J gene: TRBJ2-2; V gene: TRBV27; clone size: .; D gene: TRBD2; CDR3 DNA: TGTGCCAGCAGCCTAGCGGGGGGGCCAAGGCTTACCGGGGAGCTGTTTTTT; CDR3 protein: CASSLAGGPRLTGELFF
J gene: TRBJ2-7; V gene: TRBV12-5; clone size: .; D gene: TRBD2; CDR3 DNA: TGTGCTAGTGGTTTGGTACTGGCGGGAGGGAGCTCCTACGAGCAGTACTTC; CDR3 protein: CASGLVLAGGSSYEQYF
J gene: TRBJ2-7; V gene: TRBV2; clone size: .; D gene: TRBD1; CDR3 DNA: TGTGCCAGCAGTAACCGTGTTGGACAGGGGGGCGAGCAGTACTTC; CDR3 protein: CASSNRVGQGGEQYF
J gene: TRBJ1-2; V gene: TRBV10-3; clone size: .; D gene: TRBD1; CDR3 DNA: TGTGCCATCAGCGGTACCGGGACAGGGGATGGCTACACCTTC; CDR3 protein: CAISGTGTGDGYTF
J gene: TRBJ2-5; V gene: TRBV5-4; clone size: .; D gene: TRBD1; CDR3 DNA: TGTGCCAGCAGCTTGGGACAGGGTATAGGTTCGTCCCAGTACTTC; CDR3 protein: CASSLGQGIGSSQYF
J gene: TRBJ2-5; V gene: TRBV4-1; clone size: .; D gene: TRBD2; CDR3 DNA: TGCGCCAGCAGCCGGACTAGCGGGGGGTTTCAAGAGACCCAGTACTTC; CDR3 protein: CASSRTSGGFQETQYF